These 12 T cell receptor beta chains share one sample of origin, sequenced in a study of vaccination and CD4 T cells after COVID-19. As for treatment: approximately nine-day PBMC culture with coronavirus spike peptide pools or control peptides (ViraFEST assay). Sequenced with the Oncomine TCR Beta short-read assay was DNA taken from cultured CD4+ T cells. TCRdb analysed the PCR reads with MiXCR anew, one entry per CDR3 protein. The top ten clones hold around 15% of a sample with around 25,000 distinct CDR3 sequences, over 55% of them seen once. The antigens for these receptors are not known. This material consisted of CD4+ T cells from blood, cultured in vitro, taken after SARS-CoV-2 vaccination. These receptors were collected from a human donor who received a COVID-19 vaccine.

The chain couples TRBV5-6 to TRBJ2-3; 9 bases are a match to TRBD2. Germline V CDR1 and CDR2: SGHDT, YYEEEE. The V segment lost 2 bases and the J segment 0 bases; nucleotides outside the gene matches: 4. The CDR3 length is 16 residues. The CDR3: CASSFASGASTDTQYF. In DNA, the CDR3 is TGTGCCAGCAGCTTTGCTAGCGGGGCTAGCACAGATACGCAGTATTTT.

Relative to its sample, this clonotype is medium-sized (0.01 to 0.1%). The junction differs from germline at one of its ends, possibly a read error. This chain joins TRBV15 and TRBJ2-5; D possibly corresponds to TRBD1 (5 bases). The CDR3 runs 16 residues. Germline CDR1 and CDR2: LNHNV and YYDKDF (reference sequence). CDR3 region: CATGRDRSTVGGTQYF. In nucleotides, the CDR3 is TGTGCCACCGGCAGAGATCGCTCGACAGTCGGCGGGACCCAGTACTTC. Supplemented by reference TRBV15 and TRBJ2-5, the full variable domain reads DAMVIQNPRYQVTQFGKPVTLSCSQTLNHNVMYWYQQKSSQAPKLLFHYYDKDFNNEADTPDNFQSRRPNTSFCFLDIRSPGLGDTAMYLCATGRDRSTVGGTQYFGPGTRLLVL.

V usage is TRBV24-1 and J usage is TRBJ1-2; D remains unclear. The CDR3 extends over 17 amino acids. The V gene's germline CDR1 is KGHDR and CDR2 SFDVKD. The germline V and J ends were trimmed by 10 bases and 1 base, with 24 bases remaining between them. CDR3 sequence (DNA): TGTGCCACGAGCACCGGGCAGCCCGAACGCGATAACTATGGCTACACCTTC. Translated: CATSTGQPERDNYGYTF.

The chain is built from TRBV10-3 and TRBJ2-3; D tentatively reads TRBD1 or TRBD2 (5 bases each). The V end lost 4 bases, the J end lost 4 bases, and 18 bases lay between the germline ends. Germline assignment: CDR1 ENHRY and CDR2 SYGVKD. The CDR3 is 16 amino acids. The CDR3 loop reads CAISGPEGQDSDTQYF. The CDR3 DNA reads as TGTGCCATCAGTGGCCCCGAGGGGCAGGATTCAGATACGCAGTATTTT.

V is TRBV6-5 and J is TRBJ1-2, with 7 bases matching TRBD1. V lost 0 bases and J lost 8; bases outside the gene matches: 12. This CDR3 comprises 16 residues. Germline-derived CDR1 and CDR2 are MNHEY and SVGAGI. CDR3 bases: TGTGCCAGCAGTTACTCGGGGACAGAGATCCCGGAGGGCTACACCTTC. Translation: CASSYSGTEIPEGYTF.

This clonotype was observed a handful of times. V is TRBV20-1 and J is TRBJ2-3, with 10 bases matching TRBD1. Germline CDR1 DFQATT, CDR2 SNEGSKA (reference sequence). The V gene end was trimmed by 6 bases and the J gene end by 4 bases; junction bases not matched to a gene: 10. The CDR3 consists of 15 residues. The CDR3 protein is CSAPNDRGRADTQYF. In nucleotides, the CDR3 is TGCAGTGCCCCTAACGACAGGGGGCGGGCAGATACGCAGTATTTT.

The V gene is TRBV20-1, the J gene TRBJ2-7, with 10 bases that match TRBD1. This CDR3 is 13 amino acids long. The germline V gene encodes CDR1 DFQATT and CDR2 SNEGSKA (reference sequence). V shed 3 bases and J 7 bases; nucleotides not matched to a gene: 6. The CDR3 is CSARGTGVEEQYF. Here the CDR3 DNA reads TGCAGTGCTAGGGGGACAGGGGTGGAAGAGCAGTACTTC.

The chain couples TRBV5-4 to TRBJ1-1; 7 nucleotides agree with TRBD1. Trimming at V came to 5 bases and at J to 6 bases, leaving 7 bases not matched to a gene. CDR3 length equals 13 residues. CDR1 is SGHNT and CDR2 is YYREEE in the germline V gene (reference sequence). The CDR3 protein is CASSLDRESEAFF. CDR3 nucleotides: TGTGCCAGCAGTTTAGACAGGGAATCTGAAGCTTTCTTT.

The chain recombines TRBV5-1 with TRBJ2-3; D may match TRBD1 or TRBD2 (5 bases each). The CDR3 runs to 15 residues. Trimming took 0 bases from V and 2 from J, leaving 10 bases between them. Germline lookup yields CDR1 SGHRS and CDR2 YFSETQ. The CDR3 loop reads CASSLVGDPTDTQYF. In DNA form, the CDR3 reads TGCGCCAGCAGCTTGGTGGGGGATCCCACAGATACGCAGTATTTT.

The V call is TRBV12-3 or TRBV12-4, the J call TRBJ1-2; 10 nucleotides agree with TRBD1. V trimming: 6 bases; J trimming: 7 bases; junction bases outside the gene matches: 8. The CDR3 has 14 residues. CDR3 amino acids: CASSQGQGTSGYTF. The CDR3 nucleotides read TGTGCCAGCAGCCAGGGACAGGGGACTAGTGGCTACACCTTC.

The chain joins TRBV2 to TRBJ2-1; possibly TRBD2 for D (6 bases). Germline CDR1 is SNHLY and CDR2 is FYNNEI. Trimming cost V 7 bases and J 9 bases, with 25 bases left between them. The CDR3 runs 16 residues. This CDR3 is CASKLRPSGGVGEQFF. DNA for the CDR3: TGTGCCAGCAAATTGAGACCTTCCGGGGGAGTCGGTGAGCAGTTCTTC.

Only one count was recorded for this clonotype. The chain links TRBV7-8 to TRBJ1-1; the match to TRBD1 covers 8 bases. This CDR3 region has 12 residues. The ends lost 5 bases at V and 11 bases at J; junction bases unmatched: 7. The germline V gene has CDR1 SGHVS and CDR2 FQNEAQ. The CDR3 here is CASSTDRGWAFF. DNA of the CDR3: TGTGCCAGCAGCACCGACAGGGGCTGGGCTTTCTTT.